The subject of this entry is one TCR beta chain. The antigen this receptor binds is unknown. No per-base quality is available; no much larger clone lies one base away. V lost 5 bases and J lost 7 bases; the stretch between them is 6 bases long. Based on the germline V gene (reference sequence), the CDR1 and CDR2 sequences are DFQATT and SNEGSKA. The CDR3 numbers 10 residues from cysteine through phenylalanine. The CDR3 DNA has 30 bases and is translated from base 1. Participants were included only if at least one PBMC sample before ART initiation and at least two post-ART samples were available. All participants with HIV were treated in the United States of America. Before DNA extraction, cryopreserved samples of 1-10 million PBMC were thawed and washed. At the time of the earliest PBMC sample, participants with HIV were aged between about 23 and 55 years. PBMC samples were contributed by each participant from 1-4 timepoints before ART initiation and 2-8 timepoints after ART initiation, with a median of 7 samples. Serial HIV viral load, CD4+ T-cell count, ART history and demographic data were obtained for every participant. A Qiagen kit on a QIAcube was used to extract genomic DNA from unsorted PBMC, with samples processed in batches of 12.

This entry belongs to a study of long-term antiretroviral therapy in people with HIV (dated by TCRdb to between 2021 and 2024). With respect to the entire study: Collection of the earliest samples took place about a decade ahead of the 2015 WHO recommendation for immediate ART, at a time when ART was typically delayed until CD4 counts fell. Whether ART initiation and durable HIV suppression were associated with changes in peripheral blood TRB repertoire composition and diversity was tested in a retrospective serial study. The cohort contributed about 180 cryopreserved PBMC samples from 30 adults with confirmed HIV infection, collected serially over a mean of approximately 6 years (range 1-12). Eleven of the 30 participants with HIV were female. No cross-contamination during QIAcube processing was shown when test extractions of a monoclonal T-cell line were performed alongside 33 polyclonal samples. The paper's findings and limits, for the study overall: HIV repertoires had narrower CDR3 length ranges than controls, and the network structure suggested an antigen-experienced repertoire that shifted only slightly toward naive after ART. Inferences about post-ART repertoire changes were limited because no data were available on ART adherence, viral resistance or therapy changes. Because PBMC availability was limited, only the TCR beta chain was sequenced, with no alpha chain pairing. Expanded TRB clones identified before ART initiation dominated the repertoire at all time points, although this dominance fluctuated and declined in many PLHIV after ART. Samples dated from the mid-2000s to the late 2010s, and the ART regimens used may be less effective than current ones. A significant increase in TRB diversity was found to be associated with ART initiation, although TRB diversity was observed to remain significantly below that of transplant donor controls even after long-term ART. Because pre-ART samples had limited cell numbers, profiling was done on unsorted PBMC rather than on sorted CD4+ and CD8+ T cells.

The immunoSEQ hsTCRB v3.0 assay was used at survey level resolution to sequence the TRB variable region. The target sequencing depth for TRB was roughly 40,000-50,000 T-cell genomes per sample. Pooled TRB libraries were sequenced on an Illumina MiSeq with a v3 150-cycle kit. The published analysis was carried out like this. Repertoire analysis was performed in R inside a reproducible Nextflow workflow that covered QC, data transformation and analysis. Custom analyses were implemented in LymphoSeq2, an R package for AIRR-Seq data exploration. A handful of samples that yielded fewer than 5000 total TRB sequences were excluded, so that 200 or so HIV repertoires were analyzed. Among the 180 to 200 HIV repertoires that were kept, 59 were collected before ART initiation and more than 120 were collected after ART initiation. Repertoires were downsampled to 5000 TRB nucleotide sequences, and summary statistics were averaged over 100 downsampling iterations. Only TRB sequences with CDR3 regions of at least seven amino acids were retained for analysis. Diversity was assessed using a clonality score derived from Shannon entropy and using the Gini coefficient. In the repertoire networks, any two of the top 5000 CDR3 amino acid sequences were linked whenever the two sequences differed by an edit distance of one. For TRB CDR3 amino acid sequences, antigen specificity groups and MHC restriction were predicted with GLIPH2. CDR3 amino acid sequences were matched against VDJdb and McPAS-TCR to flag known CMV, EBV, HIV or tissue antigen associations. Pre-ART, post-ART and control groups were compared with Wilcoxon signed-rank tests and Holm-Bonferroni correction. Sourced from immuneACCESS, this table was stored by TCRdb with only in-frame sequences that have V and J called. A share of the clones is absent; for the studies checked, an unresolved V gene accounts for under half, and the remainder has no known explanation. V and J calls and clone size are copied from that table; D and trimming were computed from the DNA. The sample records about 24,000 clones, 70% to 80% of which are singletons. Together, the top ten hold 9% to 10% of the sample.

The chain couples TRBV20-1 to TRBJ2-1; no D gene is confidently identified. Sequenced material: unsorted PBMCs, taken 1.2 years after starting antiretroviral therapy. The TCR originated in a woman in her forties with HIV. The DNA sequence follows: TGCAGTGCTCACTATAATGAGCAGTTCTTC. It codes for CSAHYNEQFF.